This TCR beta chain was obtained from a study of blood T cells in healthy people across ages (dated by TCRdb to between 2015 and 2016). For context, the study as a whole: In model experiments, template switching captured roughly one uniquely barcoded TCR beta cDNA molecule for every two T cells. To track age-related changes in TCR beta repertoire diversity, the study relied on deep sequencing normalized with unique cDNA molecular identifiers. To avoid experimental bias, donors of different ages were distributed randomly across sequencing lanes. Four age groups were formed from the donors: young (average around 15 years), middle-aged (approximately 40), aged (62) and long-lived (more than 75). The study analyzed two additional independent replicas of 1 million unique cDNA reads from the same blood draw for two donors, one aged 18 to 29 and one aged 80 or older.

Donors were 30 to 45 systemically healthy Caucasian individuals from Russia aged 6 to 90 years. Each donor gave about 9.7 milliliters of peripheral blood, drawn into EDTA-treated Vacutainer tubes. Ficoll-Paque density-gradient centrifugation was used to isolate PBMCs, with at least 6.5 million obtained per sample. Trizol reagent was used to extract total RNA from PBMCs, with at least 5.5 micrograms per sample. For every donor, flow cytometry on a PBMC aliquot measured the percentage of naive CD45RAhigh/CD27high T cells. Remarks on this clonotype: Which antigen it targets is not known. The sample holds no much larger clone one base away, and base qualities are not on file.

The receptor library was made with 5' RACE. The reads were generated on an Illumina HiSeq 2500. The second PCR ran for roughly 6 to 11 cycles and used a J-beta primer mix along with a sample-barcoded 5' primer. A unique molecular identifier was introduced onto each TCR beta cDNA molecule by a template-switch 5' adaptor carrying 12 random nucleotides. Each sample yielded at least 3 million CDR3-containing paired-end reads. The Mint cDNA synthesis kit, primed by a TRBC-specific oligonucleotide, was used to synthesize first-strand cDNA from all RNA. Following uracil-DNA glycosylase treatment, a first 18-cycle PCR with universal primers M1SS and BC2_uni_R was performed on all cDNA. On the authors' methods: For normalization, 1 million high-quality reads, each with a distinct molecular identifier, were randomly selected from each sample. Instead of being binned into consensus sequences, reads with shared molecular identifiers were discarded. MiTCR, set to a Q25 quality threshold and the strictest error-elimination algorithm, was used for CDR3 identification, clonotype clustering and error correction. A nonparametric unseen species model with Euler transformation was used to estimate a lower bound on total TCR beta diversity. Starting from the raw public reads, TCRdb applied fastp trimming at Q25, assembled clones with MiXCR and retained in-frame beta chains. One record per CDR3 amino acid sequence lists the most common genes and DNA. What appears here as the V and J calls and clone size reflects TCRdb's work, not the paper's. Across this sample there are approximately 670,000 distinct CDR3 sequences, with around 41% seen only once. The top ten hold roughly 30% of the sample.

The study at large found these results: Observed TCR beta diversity per million T cells fell roughly linearly with age, and a significant reduction was already apparent by age about 43. Total diversity estimates from one million sequenced T cells were considered lower bounds and underestimates. The CMV infection status of donors was not known, potentially confounding age-related changes in expanded clonotypes. Compared with the aged group, more naive CD4+ T cells, fewer expanded clones and increased TCR diversity were shown by the long-lived group, suggesting age selection. Observed TCR beta diversity correlated strongly with the percentage of naive T cells measured by flow cytometry. Since profiling was done on bulk unsorted PBMCs, naive and antigen-experienced compartments could not be conclusively compared.

V has 5 bases trimmed and J has 13 bases trimmed; junction bases matching no gene number 6. The CDR3 runs 13 residues from the cysteine to the phenylalanine. The read is trimmed to its CDR3 DNA, 39 bases read in frame from base 1. Sequenced input: blood. Recombination connected TRBV12-3 or TRBV12-4 to TRBJ1-6, with 9 central nucleotides matching TRBD1. This receptor was identified in a man older than 75 in good health. The DNA sequence follows: TGTGCCAGCAGTCGCCACACAGGGGGCCCCCTCCACTTT. The translation is CASSRHTGGPLHF.